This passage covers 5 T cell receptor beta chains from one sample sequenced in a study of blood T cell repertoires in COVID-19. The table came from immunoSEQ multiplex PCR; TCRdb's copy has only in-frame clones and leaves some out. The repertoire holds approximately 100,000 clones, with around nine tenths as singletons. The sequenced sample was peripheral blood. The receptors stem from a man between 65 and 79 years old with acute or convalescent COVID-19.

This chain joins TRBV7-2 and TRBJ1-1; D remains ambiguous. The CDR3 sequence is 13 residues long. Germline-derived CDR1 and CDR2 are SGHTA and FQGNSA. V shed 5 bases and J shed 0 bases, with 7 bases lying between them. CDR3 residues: CASSEHMNTEAFF. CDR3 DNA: TGTGCCAGCAGCGAACATATGAACACTGAAGCTTTCTTT.

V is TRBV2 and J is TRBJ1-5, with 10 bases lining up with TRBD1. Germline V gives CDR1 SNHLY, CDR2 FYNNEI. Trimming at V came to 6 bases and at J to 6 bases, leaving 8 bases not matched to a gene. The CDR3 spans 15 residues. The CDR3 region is CASRETGGAGQPQHF. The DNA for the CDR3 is TGTGCCAGCAGAGAGACAGGGGGCGCGGGTCAGCCCCAGCATTTT.

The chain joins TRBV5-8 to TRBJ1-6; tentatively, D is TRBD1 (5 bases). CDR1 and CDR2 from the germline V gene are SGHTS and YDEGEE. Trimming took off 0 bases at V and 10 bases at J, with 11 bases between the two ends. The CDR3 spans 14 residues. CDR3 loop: CASSLGGVRSPLHF. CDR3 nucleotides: TGTGCCAGCAGCTTGGGGGGGGTTCGGTCACCCCTCCACTTT.

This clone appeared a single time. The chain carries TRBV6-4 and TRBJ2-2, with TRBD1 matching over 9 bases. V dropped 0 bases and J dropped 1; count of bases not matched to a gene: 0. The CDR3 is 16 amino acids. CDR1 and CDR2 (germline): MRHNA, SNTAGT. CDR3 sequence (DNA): TGTGCCAGCAGTGACTCGGGACAGGGGAACACCGGGGAGCTGTTTTTT. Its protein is CASSDSGQGNTGELFF.

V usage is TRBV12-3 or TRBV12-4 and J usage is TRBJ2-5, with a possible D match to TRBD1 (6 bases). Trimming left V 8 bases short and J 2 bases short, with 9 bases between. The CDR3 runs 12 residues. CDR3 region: CASGGQQETQYF. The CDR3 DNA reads TGTGCCAGCGGGGGACAACAAGAGACCCAGTACTTC.